The text below deals with one TCR beta chain. Its antigen is currently not known. Per-base qualities were not stored, and no clone one base away is much larger. This specimen belongs to a study of cytomegalovirus exposure and HLA in healthy donors (dated by TCRdb to 2015 to 2018). Looking at the study overall: According to an earlier analysis of 550 to 750 of the donors, some 180 million T cells yielded over 90 million unique TCR beta sequences and less than 300 Gb of sequence data. An early release covering approximately 600 HLA-typed donors comprised around 300 gigabases of sequencing data and around 85 million unique TCR sequences. Of the approximately 400 genotyped donors, 75% to 85% were placed in the genetic ancestry cluster associated with self-reported Caucasian donors. The study aimed to test whether cataloging public T cell receptors could reveal signatures of past pathogen exposure. The study profiled the T cell repertoires of fewer than 850 subjects by immunosequencing and related them to cytomegalovirus serostatus. A separate validation cohort of approximately 130 different subjects was used in addition to the approximately 640-subject first cohort. High-throughput TCR immunosequencing, statistical association of individual TCRs with disease status, and machine learning were combined to predict cytomegalovirus infection status. A later analysis re-examined previously published TCR beta repertoires from about 700 donors and added high-resolution HLA genotyping to investigate patterns of TCR occurrence. The later analysis used no new phenotypic data to find candidate immune exposures, relying instead on TCR beta sequences and their occurrence across donors. In an earlier analysis of more than 550 of the donors, high-throughput TCR beta sequencing was used to judge whether each TCR beta V gene segment behaved as functional or pseudogenic. Donor age, sex, ethnicity and CMV serostatus were compiled together with the repertoire data. A later genetic analysis took genome-wide SNP genotypes for about 65% of the 666 donors and used that subset as a discovery cohort. All discovery cohort repertoires had been generated using a single sequencing platform. Both class I and class II loci were covered by HLA typing, at four-digit resolution. The number of donors typed differed by locus, with roughly 620-630 for A, B, C, DRB1 and DQB1, more than 500 for DQA1, 606 for DPA1, and some 440 for DPB1. Four or five DR-DQ haplotypes were handled as single units for association and clustering because linkage in the cohort was strong. On average, about 240,000 unique TCR beta nucleotide sequences were sequenced per donor among about 400 genotyped donors of the cohort, with 15% to 20% of those sequences being non-productive. General study outcomes and caveats: In a later analysis, the rate of TCR association differed among HLA loci, with DRB1 alleles having the most associated TCRs and HLA-C alleles having the fewest. For the cohort, immune exposure information was limited to CMV serostatus. When HLA alleles, especially DR and DQ, strongly co-occurred, attributing TCR associations to individual alleles was difficult. In a later genetic analysis, a missense DCLRE1C variant was associated with V-gene and J-gene trimming of TCR beta chains, and the association was replicated in an independent cohort. In a later analysis, HLA-associated TCR beta chains were found to be more clonally expanded and to have lower generation probabilities than equally common non-associated chains. Cytomegalovirus status was reported to be diagnosed by the classifier with high specificity and sensitivity in both the original and validation cohorts. In an earlier analysis of under 600 of the donors, most TCR beta V segments were observed in productive rearrangements about 90% or about 30% of the time, broadly matching IMGT annotations. Compared with the approximately 700-donor mean, donors in an Asian-associated ancestry cluster had fewer N-insertions in productive TCRs, according to a later genetic analysis. A total of 150 or so TCR beta chains were listed by the study as associated with cytomegalovirus. A group of highly shared sequence variants was considered likely to be a technical artifact of the sequencing pipeline. Most CMV-associated TCR beta chains appeared to be HLA-restricted in a later analysis, and the HLA associations seemed to be driven largely by CMV exposure. Linkage disequilibrium might explain the correlated functional status among segregating V segments, but an unknown experimental factor could not be ruled out. The earlier analysis of about 600 of the donors excluded about 16 rarely observed V segments, including chromosome 9 orphons, because counts were too low. Because HLA typing was unavailable for some donors at each locus, only the typed subset was used in association tests. A further reported finding was that TCR beta sequences accurately predicted the HLA-A and HLA-B alleles for most subjects in the first cohort. Sequencing depth was assumed to be roughly uniform across donors in the presence/absence analyses, though that assumption may not hold. Only TCR beta chains were sequenced in this cohort, and the absence of alpha or paired-chain data limited detectable features. The 87-base-pair reads could not distinguish some IMGT-functional V segments, including TRBV6-2 and TRBV6-3, so those segments were excluded. The authors suggested that the approach could potentially be generalized to other disease states and immunological phenotypes. Most TCR sequences were seen in very few donors, while some public TCRs were found in many individuals. In vitro tests confirmed that three of the cytomegalovirus-associated TCR beta chains recognize cytomegalovirus antigens. According to a later analysis, parvovirus B19, influenza, CMV and Epstein-Barr virus appeared linked to several top co-occurrence clusters. Specific HLA alleles were associated with 15,000 to 20,000 TCR beta sequences at a false discovery rate of 0.05 in a later analysis.

In total, 600 or so healthy bone marrow donors made up the cohort. Cohort members were all nominally healthy when sampled, although unrecorded immune exposures were likely present. The donor was CMV seropositive and belonged to the group of about 290 seropositive cohort members. A peripheral blood sample was provided by each donor, and peripheral blood mononuclear cells were used for TCR beta sequencing. The Qiagen DNeasy Blood Extraction Kit was used to extract genomic DNA from the blood cell samples. From a lookup of the germline V gene, CDR1 and CDR2 are SNHLY and FYNNEI. Trimming accounts for 7 bases at V and 1 base at J, while the number of junction bases matched to no gene is 10. The CDR3 numbers 15 residues from cysteine through phenylalanine. Only the CDR3 portion is preserved as DNA: 45 bases, with reading frame beginning at the first base. Libraries were prepared through the immunoSEQ multiplex PCR assay. For the multiplex PCR, a mixture combining 60 forward primers for TCR Vbeta segments and 13 reverse primers for TCR Jbeta segments was used. The CDR3 region of rearranged TCR beta genes was amplified from genomic DNA with a multiplex PCR assay. The amplified TCR beta libraries were sequenced on the Illumina HiSeq System as 87-base-pair reads. The source study handled its data this way. A later analysis counted tens of millions of unique TCR beta chains across the 550 to 800 repertoires, and some 11 million of these chains were shared by at least two donors. A nearest-neighbor algorithm error-corrected the raw reads and collapsed the reads into unique sequences, merging closely related sequences to remove PCR and sequencing errors. CDR3 sequences were aligned to IMGT reference sequences to assign V, D and J gene segments. For a sequence to be retained, a match of at least six nucleotides was required to both a V gene segment and a J gene segment. Rearrangements were called productive when the CDR3 lacked stop codons and stayed in frame with V and J; all others were non-productive. Following IMGT convention, CDR3 was defined as the stretch from the second conserved V-encoded cysteine to the conserved J-encoded phenylalanine. In an earlier analysis of around 640 of the donors, sequences lacking an unambiguous match to a single V gene segment were excluded. In an earlier analysis of almost 600 of the donors, a V segment was called functional when productive rearrangements were above 56.7%, and segregating when the standard deviation between donors exceeded 5%. A statistical classification framework was built for diagnosing cytomegalovirus status from the catalog of TCR beta chain sequences. A later analysis assigned V and J genes by comparing TCR nucleotide sequences with IMGT/GENE-DB human TR gene sequences. In a later analysis, CDR3 sequences and most-parsimonious VDJ recombination scenarios were assigned using the TCRdist pipeline. In a later analysis, every TCR beta chain was defined by the combination of its CDR3 amino acid sequence and its V-gene family, and reads without a unique V-gene family were dropped. In a later analysis, fewer than 650 highly shared, low-generation-probability nucleotide sequences were removed to address suspected cross-contamination and a sequencing artifact. A later analysis calculated a clonal expansion index for each public chain from normalized within-repertoire ranks of inferred template counts. In a later analysis, generation probabilities were computed using a VDJ recombination model fitted to out-of-frame rearrangements, and the results were checked against IGoR. In a later analysis, TCR-TCR, TCR-HLA and TCR-CMV co-occurrence was scored with hypergeometric tests, and a repertoire-size bias correction was applied to TCR pairs. A later analysis estimated false discovery rates by permuting HLA or CMV assignments 20 times. In a later analysis, co-occurring TCRs were grouped with DBSCAN, and TCRdist sequence similarity was added when clustering was performed within HLA-allele-positive subsets. Repertoires with fewer than 30,000 or more than 120,000 public chains were left out of co-occurrence clustering, as were a handful of repertoires with anomalous nucleotide sharing. Not all clones reach the TCRdb copy of this immuneACCESS table, which keeps in-frame sequences only. Checked studies attribute under half of the gap to unresolved V genes and leave the rest unexplained. For V, J and clone size, that table is used; D and trimming come from the DNA. A total of more than 90,000 clones appear in this sample, about four fifths of them only once. Of the sample, roughly 4% falls within the top ten clones.

The sequence joins TRBV2 to TRBJ2-7; 7 junctional bases match TRBD1. The TCR comes from a woman in her seventies in good health and CMV-seropositive. Sequences were obtained from PBMCs. Here the CDR3 is given as CASTVGQTYSYEQYF. In nucleotide form, the sequence is TGTGCCAGCACAGTGGGACAGACTTATTCCTACGAGCAGTACTTC.